What follows are 6 T cell receptor beta chains derived from one specimen sequenced in a study of cytomegalovirus exposure and HLA in healthy donors. PCR was performed using 60 Vbeta and 13 Jbeta primers. TCRdb's table, derived via immunoSEQ multiplex PCR, lists solely in-frame clones and lacks some. The sample shows roughly 140,000 clones, 70% to 85% of them seen only once. What was sequenced was PBMCs. These receptors were taken from a woman aged 55-70 years in good health and CMV-seropositive.

The gene calls are TRBV4-3 and TRBJ2-2; D is possibly TRBD1 (6 bases). Trimming took off 2 bases at V and 2 bases at J, with 9 bases between the two ends. The CDR3 contains 15 residues. Looked up from germline, CDR1 is LGHNA and CDR2 is YSLEER. In nucleotides, the CDR3 is TGCGCCAGCAGCCAATGGACAGTTAACACCGGGGAGCTGTTTTTT. Translation: CASSQWTVNTGELFF.

The V and J genes are TRBV30 and TRBJ1-1; tentative D call: TRBD1 (5 bases). V was cut by 2 bases and J by 7 bases, with 11 bases left in between. Germline lookup yields CDR1 GTSNPN and CDR2 SVGIG (reference sequence). This CDR3 spans 12 amino acids. The DNA of the CDR3 is TGTGCCTGGAGTCCAGGGCTGGGTGAAGCTTTCTTT. Protein product: CAWSPGLGEAFF.

The chain joins TRBV4-1 to TRBJ1-1; possibly TRBD1 for D (5 bases). Per the germline V gene, CDR1 is MGHRA and CDR2 is YSYEKL. This CDR3 has 16 residues. Trimming pared 0 bases from V and 4 bases from J, leaving 15 bases between. The CDR3 coding sequence is TGCGCCAGCAGCCAAGACGCGCGGACCGGGGGCACTGAAGCTTTCTTT. Translation: CASSQDARTGGTEAFF.

The rearrangement joins TRBV19 to TRBJ2-1; a possible D gene is TRBD2 (5 bases). Germline CDR1 is LNHDA and CDR2 is SQIVND (reference sequence). V lost 4 bases, J lost 8 bases, and 18 bases lay in between. This CDR3 is 15 amino acids long. CDR3 DNA: TGTGCCAGTAGTACTTCCCCTGGTTGGCGGGATGAGCAGTTCTTC. Amino acids: CASSTSPGWRDEQFF.

The V call is TRBV15, the J call TRBJ2-1; no reliable D call. V was cut by 5 bases and J by 8 bases, with 7 bases left in between. The germline CDR1 and CDR2 sequences are LNHNV and YYDKDF (reference sequence). The CDR3 has 11 residues. The CDR3 DNA reads TGTGCCACCAGCCCTCGGGATGAGCAGTTCTTC. Translated: CATSPRDEQFF.

This chain connects TRBV14 to TRBJ2-7; the D gene is possibly TRBD2 (5 bases). Germline assignment: CDR1 SGHDN and CDR2 FVKESK. V lost 0 bases, J lost 6 bases, and 6 bases lay in between. The CDR3 runs to 12 residues. CDR3 amino acids: CASSQDRGEQYF. CDR3 bases: TGTGCCAGCAGCCAAGATCGGGGCGAGCAGTACTTC.